This TCR beta chain is drawn from a study of memory CD4+ T cells and cytomegalovirus serostatus. The sort gate was single viable CD3+CD4+CD8-CD45RO+ cells for memory CD4+ T cells. Repertoires were generated with immunoSEQ multiplex PCR, while TCRdb's copy carries only in-frame clones and drops some. This table has about 82,000 clones, 75% to 90% appearing once. This clone was seen more than once but under ten times. The target antigen is unknown. General study findings and limits: The CMV-associated TCR signature appears largely within the CD4+ memory repertoire. CMV serostatus prediction reached median AUC approximately 0.95, or 0.91 with US-trained model.

The receptor's source is an adult in good health and CMV-seronegative. Specimen: memory CD4+ T cells from blood.

CDR3 sequence (DNA): TGTGCCAGCAGCCCTCCGAATCCAGCGGTAACTTTCTTT. Its translation: CASSPPNPAVTFF. The V gene is TRBV9, the J gene TRBJ1-1; D ambiguous. The CDR3 runs to 13 residues. Between the trimmed V and J ends, which lost 4 bases and 12 bases, there was a span of 19 bases. The germline gives CDR1 SGDLS, CDR2 YYNGEE.